This T cell receptor beta chain was identified in a study of shared clonotypes between healthy human individuals. Study-level background: Donor ages ranged 18 to 49 years: a couple of women, a few men. Findings of the study overall: Naive subsets generally had larger estimated richness than memory subsets.

Trimming stripped 2 bases from V and 7 bases from J, with 20 bases between. The CDR3 covers 17 residues. Germline V gene data show CDR1 as MGHRA and CDR2 as YSYEKL. TCRdb keeps only in-frame clones here, not all; method: immunoSEQ multiplex PCR. Of 640,000 or so clones listed, roughly 78% are singletons. With regard to this clone: The antigen remains undetermined.

CD45RA-negative memory and CD45RA+ naive subsets were split from the CD4+ cells. This chain links TRBV4-1 with TRBJ2-2; D is possibly TRBD1 or TRBD2 (7 bases each). The receptor's source is a woman aged 25 to 39 in good health. Sequencing used memory CD4+ T cells sorted from blood. This sample's subset: CD45RA-negative fraction. The chain's CDR3 is CASSQRPPAGGVGELFF. The CDR3 DNA sequence: TGCGCCAGCAGCCAAAGGCCCCCGGCAGGGGGGGTCGGGGAGCTGTTTTTT.